One sample yielded the 9 T cell receptor beta chains listed below, sequenced in a study of blood T cells in healthy people across ages. Alongside a J-beta primer mix, a sample-barcoded 5' primer served in a second PCR lasting about 7 to 11 cycles. Via MiXCR, TCRdb re-called the 5' RACE reads, giving one row per CDR3 protein. The data contain over 700,000 distinct CDR3 sequences, about 55% of them seen just once; the ten biggest clones take up roughly 40%. Sequencing was performed on blood. The receptors shown here come from a man older than 75 in good health.

This clonotype was recorded a few times. The chain couples TRBV28 to TRBJ2-4; the match to TRBD2 covers 11 bases. Judging by the DNA end, TRBJ2-7 fits better; the J call may be wrong. The CDR3 spans 15 residues. Germline lookup yields CDR1 MDHEN and CDR2 SYDVKM. CDR3 residues: CASSLGLAGGNEQYF. CDR3 in DNA: TGTGCCAGCAGTTTAGGCCTAGCGGGAGGAAACGAGCAGTACTTC.

The chain carries TRBV27 and TRBJ2-1, with D possibly being TRBD1 (6 bases). The CDR3 extends over 16 amino acids. Trimming removed 5 bases from V and 5 bases from J, with 19 bases in between. Germline V gene data show CDR1 as MNHEY and CDR2 as SMNVEV (reference sequence). CDR3 protein: CASSLRTVAVHNEQFF. CDR3 nucleotide sequence: TGTGCCAGCAGTCTACGGACAGTGGCGGTCCACAATGAGCAGTTCTTC.

The gene calls are TRBV2 and TRBJ1-5; D may be TRBD1 (5 bases). CDR1 is SNHLY, CDR2 FYNNEI, per germline. The length of the CDR3 is 13 residues. V gave up 6 bases and J gave up 8 bases, with 14 bases separating them. CDR3 in DNA: TGTGCCAGCAGCAAGGGGTTCAGGGAGCCCCAGCATTTT. This codes for CASSKGFREPQHF.

The chain links TRBV29-1 to TRBJ1-6, with D uncertain. The CDR3 extends over 11 amino acids. The V end was cut by 4 bases, the J end by 12 bases, with 10 bases between. From germline, CDR1 is SQVTM and CDR2 ANQGSEA. The CDR3 loop reads CSVGELGPLHF. The CDR3, as DNA: TGCAGCGTTGGGGAGCTTGGACCCCTCCACTTT.

The chain recombines TRBV7-2 with TRBJ1-2, with D perhaps TRBD1 (6 bases). Germline V gene lookup returns CDR1 SGHTA and CDR2 FQGNSA. Trimming shortened V by 0 bases and J by 6 bases, and 8 bases separated the two germline ends. CDR3 length: 13 residues. The DNA of the CDR3 is TGTGCCAGCAGCTTAGCTCGGACAGATGGCTACACCTTC. Translated: CASSLARTDGYTF.

The chain couples TRBV6-5 to TRBJ2-7, with D perhaps being TRBD1 or TRBD2 (6 bases each). The CDR3 covers 14 residues. The V gene's germline CDR1 is MNHEY and CDR2 SVGAGI. V shed 6 bases and J shed 6 bases, with 18 bases lying between them. The CDR3 DNA is TGTGCCAGCAGGCCGGACGACAGGCGGGGCGAGCAGTACTTC. Translated: CASRPDDRRGEQYF.

J is TRBJ1-6 and V is TRBV28, with no clear D. V lost 9 bases, J lost 0 bases, and 18 bases lay in between. The germline gives CDR1 MDHEN, CDR2 SYDVKM. There are 17 residues in the CDR3. The CDR3 DNA follows: TGTGCCAGTAACACTGGGCTTCTCGACTCCTATAATTCACCCCTCCACTTT. This translates into CASNTGLLDSYNSPLHF. Variable domain in full (rest from reference TRBV28 and TRBJ1-6): DVKVTQSSRYLVKRTGEKVFLECVQDMDHENMFWYRQDPGLGLRLIYFSYDVKMKEKGDIPEGYSVSREKKERFSLILESASTNQTSMYLCASNTGLLDSYNSPLHFGNGTRLTVT.

This clonotype was recorded once. The V gene is TRBV6-5, the J gene TRBJ1-2; 8 bases are a match to TRBD1. CDR3 length: 15 residues. Trimming at V came to 4 bases and at J to 7 bases, leaving 11 bases not matched to a gene. Germline V lookup: CDR1 MNHEY, CDR2 SVGAGI. The CDR3 reads CASSFTGTGSAGYTF. The DNA for the CDR3 is TGTGCCAGCAGTTTCACCGGGACAGGATCAGCTGGCTACACCTTC.

This chain links TRBV18 with TRBJ1-2; D unclear. Trimming left V 6 bases short and J 4 bases short, with 15 bases between. The germline gives CDR1 KGHSH, CDR2 LQKENI. This CDR3 is built from 14 residues. Here the CDR3 reads CASSPGPEGYGYTF. As DNA, the CDR3 is TGTGCCAGCTCTCCGGGTCCCGAGGGCTATGGCTACACCTTC.